Below, 9 T cell receptor beta chains from the same sample are listed, as sequenced in a study of T-cell reconstitution after alpha-beta-depleted transplantation in children (dated by TCRdb to about 2016). This specimen's treatment or condition label, per the study, means: allogeneic hematopoietic cell transplantation with graft depleted of TCRalphabeta T cells and CD19 B cells. Libraries came from PCR. Sequencing used an Illumina HiSeq 2500. TCR libraries were prepared with molecular barcoding, using unique molecular identifiers to normalize TCRbeta repertoire quantification. TCRdb reanalyzed the raw reads on its own, using fastp at Q25 for trimming and MiXCR for clone calling, and kept in-frame beta chains. Every CDR3 protein is listed once, alongside the most common genes and DNA of its rows. The sample data list about a million distinct CDR3 sequences, and about 31% of these were observed just once. The top ten clones comprise about 28% of the sample.

Here the sequenced sample was PBMCs, mostly from graft donor cells, taken 360 days after TCRalphabeta/CD19-depleted stem cell transplant. The source is a boy in the first two years of life who had a stem cell transplant for SCID, so the T cells may come from the graft donor.

This chain uses TRBV18 with TRBJ2-3; D is uncertain. The V gene's germline CDR1 is KGHSH and CDR2 LQKENI. The CDR3 loop spans 18 amino acids. Trimming cost V 4 bases and J 0 bases, with 20 bases left between them. The CDR3 bases are TGTGCCAGCTCACTACAATCCGTCCTCCGCTCTAGCACAGATACGCAGTATTTT. Residues: CASSLQSVLRSSTDTQYF.

The chain couples TRBV29-1 to TRBJ2-7; unclear D gene. Germline lookup yields CDR1 SQVTM and CDR2 ANQGSEA. The CDR3 has 13 residues. Trimming pared 2 bases from V and 0 bases from J, leaving 8 bases between. CDR3 sequence (DNA): TGCAGCGTTGAACAGATCAACTCCTACGAGCAGTACTTC. Protein: CSVEQINSYEQYF.

V usage is TRBV4-3 and J usage is TRBJ1-1; TRBD1 agrees at 9 bases. The V gene end was trimmed by 0 bases and the J gene end by 3 bases; junction bases not matched to a gene: 2. Germline CDR1 reads LGHNA; CDR2 reads YSLEER. This CDR3 has 15 amino acids. The CDR3 coding sequence is TGCGCCAGCAGCCAAGACGGGACAGGGTACACTGAAGCTTTCTTT. This sequence encodes CASSQDGTGYTEAFF.

This clonotype occurred a few times. J is TRBJ1-1 and V is TRBV6-2 or TRBV6-3; D may be TRBD1 (6 bases). V dropped 2 bases and J dropped 5 bases, with 9 bases sitting between them. Germline V gives CDR1 MNHEY, CDR2 SVGEGT. There are 13 residues in the CDR3. This chain's CDR3 is CASSYRTETEAFF. The CDR3 DNA reads TGTGCCAGCAGTTACCGGACAGAAACTGAAGCTTTCTTT.

This clonotype was detected only a few times. The CDR3 loop is CAISEGVTGGADTQYF. The CDR3 region has the DNA TGTGCCATCAGTGAGGGGGTGACAGGGGGCGCAGATACGCAGTATTTT. This rearrangement joins TRBV10-3 to TRBJ2-3, with 10 bases that match TRBD1. CDR3 length equals 16 residues. Germline V lookup: CDR1 ENHRY, CDR2 SYGVKD. V dropped 2 bases and J dropped 4; count of bases not matched to a gene: 6.

This clonotype was found a few times. This sequence joins TRBV5-1 and TRBJ2-1, with D perhaps being TRBD1 or TRBD2 (6 bases each). V was cut by 1 base and J by 6 bases, with 11 bases left in between. The germline V gene has CDR1 SGHRS and CDR2 YFSETQ. The CDR3 contains 14 residues. The DNA of the CDR3 is TGCGCCAGCAGCTTGTCGGGGGCGAGCAATGAGCAGTTCTTC. Translation: CASSLSGASNEQFF.

V usage is TRBV13 and J usage is TRBJ2-1, with D uncertain. The CDR3 spans 12 residues. Trimming cost V 5 bases and J 6 bases, with 8 bases left between them. CDR1 is PRHDT and CDR2 is FYEKMQ in the germline V gene (reference sequence). This CDR3 reads CASSVSFNEQFF. Here the CDR3 DNA reads TGTGCCAGCAGCGTCAGTTTCAATGAGCAGTTCTTC.

J is TRBJ2-5 and V is TRBV6-5; 10 nucleotides match TRBD2. The germline V gene encodes CDR1 MNHEY and CDR2 SVGAGI. The CDR3 spans 18 residues. V lost 0 bases to trimming and J lost 2 bases; unmatched junction nucleotides: 9. The CDR3 here is CASSYSRPKRGGQETQYF. CDR3 DNA: TGTGCCAGCAGTTACTCGAGACCAAAGCGGGGGGGGCAAGAGACCCAGTACTTC.

This clonotype turned up a few times. The chain employs TRBV7-9 and TRBJ2-3; no clear D gene. CDR1 is SEHNR, CDR2 FQNEAQ, per germline (reference sequence). This CDR3 is 14 amino acids long. V lost 3 bases and J lost 5, with 12 bases in between. The CDR3 coding sequence is TGTGCCAGCAGCTTCCGTTCTTCCGGAGATACGCAGTATTTT. Translation: CASSFRSSGDTQYF. The full variable domain, its missing parts supplied by reference TRBV7-9 and TRBJ2-3, is DTGVSQNPRHKITKRGQNVTFRCDPISEHNRLYWYRQTLGQGPEFLTYFQNEAQLEKSRLLSDRFSAERPKGSFSTLEIQRTEQGDSAMYLCASSFRSSGDTQYFGPGTRLTVL.